These 9 T cell receptor beta chains were all obtained from the same sample, sequenced in a study of T cell repertoires in cytomegalovirus infection. MiXCR, applied by TCRdb to the reads, yields one record per CDR3 protein. Altogether 150,000 to 200,000 distinct CDR3 sequences are present, 13% to 15% being singletons, with the ten largest covering 20% to 30%. The sequenced material came from PBMCs. These receptors all come from a human donor in good health (CMV status not recorded). Some clones in this sample may be carry-over from other donors' samples.

J is TRBJ2-7 and V is TRBV28, with unresolved D. The V gene's germline CDR1 is MDHEN and CDR2 SYDVKM. CDR3 length equals 12 residues. V gave up 5 bases and J gave up 6 bases, with 11 bases separating them. The CDR3 spells CASSRPVGEQYF. As DNA, the CDR3 is TGTGCCAGCAGTCGGCCCGTTGGCGAGCAGTACTTC.

CDR3 in amino acids: CASSLTIPGTPFNEQFF. The CDR3 DNA is TGTGCCAGCAGCTTAACGATCCCAGGGACGCCCTTCAATGAGCAGTTCTTC. This chain joins TRBV7-3 and TRBJ2-1; either TRBD1 or TRBD2 may supply D (5 bases each). The CDR3 is 17 amino acids. Deletions cut 0 bases from V and 6 bases from J, with 18 bases between. Germline CDR1 and CDR2: SGHTA and FQGTGA.

This clonotype showed up many times. The chain joins TRBV2 to TRBJ2-5, with a possible D match to TRBD1 (6 bases). V lost 4 bases and J 5 bases, leaving 14 bases between the germline ends. Per the germline V gene, CDR1 is SNHLY and CDR2 is FYNNEI. The CDR3 has 14 amino acids. This chain's CDR3 is CASSVWQGQETQYF. CDR3 sequence (DNA): TGTGCCAGCAGTGTGTGGCAGGGGCAGGAGACCCAGTACTTC.

This clonotype was counted a few times. This chain connects TRBV15 to TRBJ2-7; D may correspond to TRBD1 or TRBD2 (5 bases each). Germline CDR1 and CDR2: LNHNV and YYDKDF (reference sequence). V gave up 5 bases and J gave up 4 bases, with 15 bases separating them. The CDR3 loop spans 14 amino acids. Written as DNA, the CDR3 is TGTGCCACCAGCGTCCGGGACCCCGGGTACGAGCAGTACTTC. Amino acid sequence: CATSVRDPGYEQYF.

The chain uses TRBV12-3 or TRBV12-4 and TRBJ1-5; D call uncertain. The CDR3 is 15 amino acids. V gave up 5 bases and J gave up 0 bases, with 11 bases separating them. This chain's CDR3 is CASSERGYSNQPQHF. DNA of the CDR3: TGTGCCAGCAGTGAGAGAGGATATAGCAATCAGCCCCAGCATTTT.

The chain joins TRBV4-1 to TRBJ1-1; no clear D. The CDR3 has 17 amino acids. Trimming removed 0 bases at V and 5 bases at J, with 19 bases between. The germline V gene encodes CDR1 MGHRA and CDR2 YSYEKL. The CDR3 DNA follows: TGCGCCAGCAGCCAAGATGCCCCTGAGGTTGTGGGAACTGAAGCTTTCTTT. As protein: CASSQDAPEVVGTEAFF.

Ten or more counts support this clonotype. The chain links TRBV7-9 to TRBJ2-2; TRBD1 aligns across 7 bases. Per germline, CDR1 SEHNR and CDR2 FQNEAQ (reference sequence). V was clipped by 4 bases and J by 6 bases; unmatched bases: 8. The CDR3 loop spans 15 amino acids. CDR3 nucleotides: TGTGCCAGCAGCTCGCGACAGGGAGTTTCCGGGGAGCTGTTTTTT. Its translation is CASSSRQGVSGELFF.

This chain links TRBV6-1 with TRBJ2-3; 15 positions agree with TRBD2. The CDR3 has 18 amino acids. The germline V gene encodes CDR1 MNHNS and CDR2 SASEGT. Unmatched junction bases numbered 10, after V lost 7 bases and J lost 2 bases. As DNA, the CDR3 is TGTGCCAGCACCCCAAGGGGACTAGCGGGAGGCTACACAGATACGCAGTATTTT. The encoded protein is CASTPRGLAGGYTDTQYF.

The V call is TRBV28, the J call TRBJ2-7, with 10 bases identical to TRBD2. Per the germline V gene, CDR1 is MDHEN and CDR2 is SYDVKM. V was pared by 6 bases and J by 1 base, with 18 bases of the junction left unmatched. The CDR3 sequence is 19 residues long. This CDR3 reads CASSHGRLAGVRVSYEQYF. CDR3 DNA sequence: TGTGCCAGCAGCCACGGCCGGCTAGCGGGAGTAAGGGTATCCTACGAGCAGTACTTC.